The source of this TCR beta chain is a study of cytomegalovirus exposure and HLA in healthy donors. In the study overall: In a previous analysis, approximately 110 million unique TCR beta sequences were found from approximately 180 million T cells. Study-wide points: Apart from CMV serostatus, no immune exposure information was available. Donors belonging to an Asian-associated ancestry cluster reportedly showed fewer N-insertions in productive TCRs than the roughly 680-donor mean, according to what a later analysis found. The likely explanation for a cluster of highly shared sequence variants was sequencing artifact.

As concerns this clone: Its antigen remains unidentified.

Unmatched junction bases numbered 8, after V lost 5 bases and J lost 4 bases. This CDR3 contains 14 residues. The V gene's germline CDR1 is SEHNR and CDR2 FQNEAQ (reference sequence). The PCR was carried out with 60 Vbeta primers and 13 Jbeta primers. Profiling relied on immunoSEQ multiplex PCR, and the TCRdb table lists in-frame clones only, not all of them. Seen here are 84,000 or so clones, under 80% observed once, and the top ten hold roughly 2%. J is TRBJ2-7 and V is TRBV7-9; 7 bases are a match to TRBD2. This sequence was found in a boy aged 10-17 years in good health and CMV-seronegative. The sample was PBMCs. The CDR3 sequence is CASSPRMGGYEQYF. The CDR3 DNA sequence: TGTGCCAGCAGCCCTCGGATGGGGGGGTACGAGCAGTACTTC.